A selection of T cell receptor beta chains follows, all from one sample in a study of T cell repertoires in cytomegalovirus infection. TCRdb ran MiXCR on the reads and lists one entry per CDR3 protein. Here the sample spans around 570,000 distinct CDR3 sequences, just under 40% being singletons. Which antigens these TCRs recognize remains unknown. The sequences come from cultured PBMCs, collected from culture after CMV antigen stimulation. These receptors were taken from a human donor in good health (CMV status not recorded). Some clones in this sample may be carry-over from other donors' samples. CDR3s include the opening cysteine and the closing phenylalanine or tryptophan. The D gene is left open where the match is weak. Size values are once, few and many counts, or a class for expanded clones, and some rows have none.

clone_size	v_call	cdr3_length	j_call	d_call	cdr3_aa	cdr3_nt
NA	TRBV12-3/TRBV12-4	13	TRBJ2-7	NA	CASSAHRAGEQYF	TGTGCCAGCAGTGCCCACAGGGCGGGCGAGCAGTACTTC
NA	TRBV7-2	18	TRBJ2-2	TRBD2	CASSPRTSGGTYTGELFF	TGTGCCAGCAGCCCAAGGACTAGCGGGGGGACCTACACCGGGGAGCTGTTTTTT
NA	TRBV7-2	13	TRBJ2-7	NA	CASSIYRTGEQYF	TGTGCCAGCAGCATTTATCGAACGGGCGAGCAGTACTTC
few	TRBV5-5	16	TRBJ2-1	TRBD2	CASSLRTSGGAVEQFF	TGTGCCAGCAGCCTCCGGACTAGCGGGGGGGCGGTTGAGCAGTTCTTC
NA	TRBV20-1	13	TRBJ1-1	NA	CSASGTGNTEAFF	TGCAGTGCTTCCGGGACGGGGAACACTGAAGCTTTCTTT
NA	TRBV5-1	15	TRBJ2-3	NA	CASSFLAPDTDTQYF	TGCGCCAGCAGCTTCCTAGCGCCCGACACAGATACGCAGTATTTT
NA	TRBV5-6	14	TRBJ2-5	TRBD2	CASSVAGVKETQYF	TGTGCCAGCAGCGTAGCGGGGGTCAAAGAGACCCAGTACTTC
NA	TRBV15	14	TRBJ2-1	NA	CATSRDFGYNEQFF	TGTGCCACCAGCAGAGATTTCGGATACAATGAGCAGTTCTTC
NA	TRBV12-3/TRBV12-4	14	TRBJ1-2	NA	CASSFGMGNYGYTF	TGTGCCAGCAGTTTTGGAATGGGGAACTATGGCTACACCTTC
once	TRBV18	14	TRBJ1-1	TRBD1	CASSPTGANTEAFF	TGTGCCAGCTCCCCGACAGGGGCTAACACTGAAGCTTTCTTT
NA	TRBV12-3/TRBV12-4	16	TRBJ2-3	NA	CASTRDSDGATDTQYF	TGTGCCAGCACCCGTGACAGTGACGGGGCCACAGATACGCAGTATTTT
NA	TRBV20-1	11	TRBJ1-2	NA	CSSTEPNGYTF	TGCAGTTCAACGGAGCCAAATGGCTACACCTTC
NA	TRBV12-3/TRBV12-4	16	TRBJ2-1	TRBD1	CASSPQGVPSYNEQFF	TGTGCCAGCAGTCCCCAGGGGGTCCCCTCCTACAATGAGCAGTTCTTC
many	TRBV12-3/TRBV12-4	13	TRBJ1-2	NA	CASSPYTQRGYTF	TGTGCCAGCAGTCCGTACACTCAACGGGGCTACACCTTC
NA	TRBV7-2	19	TRBJ2-4	TRBD2	CASSFKRGGTALAKNIQYF	TGTGCCAGCAGCTTCAAGCGGGGCGGTACGGCACTAGCCAAAAACATTCAGTACTTC
NA	TRBV27	17	TRBJ1-5	TRBD1	CASSFSGTGPPRQPQHF	TGTGCCAGCAGTTTTTCCGGGACAGGGCCCCCGAGGCAGCCCCAGCATTTT
NA	TRBV24-1	12	TRBJ2-1	NA	CATSDLLDEQFF	TGTGCCACCAGTGATTTGCTCGATGAGCAGTTCTTC
NA	TRBV4-2	13	TRBJ1-1	NA	CASSQAGNTEAFF	TGTGCCAGCAGCCAAGCGGGGAACACTGAAGCTTTCTTT
NA	TRBV7-7	13	TRBJ1-5	NA	CASSLTHNQPQHF	TGTGCCAGCAGCTTGACACATAATCAGCCCCAGCATTTT
few	TRBV7-8	16	TRBJ2-3	TRBD2	CASSLRGRGATDTQYF	TGTGCCAGCAGCTTGCGCGGGCGGGGGGCCACAGATACGCAGTATTTT
NA	TRBV7-2	14	TRBJ1-2	NA	CASSFSRGSYGYTF	TGTGCCAGCAGCTTTTCCAGGGGAAGCTATGGCTACACCTTC
few	TRBV7-8	15	TRBJ1-2	NA	CASSQRTGLTYGYTF	TGTGCCAGCAGCCAACGAACAGGGTTGACCTATGGCTACACCTTC
NA	TRBV7-9	12	TRBJ2-1	NA	CASSGGGDWQFF	TGTGCCAGCAGCGGTGGGGGAGATTGGCAGTTCTTC
NA	TRBV6-2/TRBV6-3	14	TRBJ2-2	NA	CASSADRPTGELFF	TGTGCCAGCAGTGCCGACAGACCCACCGGGGAGCTGTTTTTT
NA	TRBV7-6	16	TRBJ1-6	TRBD1	CASSLRTGPNNSPLHF	TGTGCCAGCAGCCTTCGGACAGGTCCTAATAATTCACCCCTCCACTTT
NA	TRBV7-8	13	TRBJ2-5	NA	CASSLRFRETQYF	TGTGCCAGCAGCTTACGGTTCCGGGAGACCCAGTACTTC
NA	TRBV6-5	19	TRBJ2-1	TRBD2	CASSYGVVSGGTADNEQFF	TGTGCCAGCAGCTACGGGGTTGTTAGCGGGGGAACGGCGGACAATGAGCAGTTCTTC
NA	TRBV5-5	15	TRBJ2-1	TRBD2	CASSWLAGANNEQFF	TGTGCCAGCAGCTGGCTAGCGGGGGCCAACAATGAGCAGTTCTTC
few	TRBV6-5	16	TRBJ1-1	TRBD1	CASSYWATGLNTEAFF	TGTGCCAGCAGTTACTGGGCGACAGGGCTGAACACTGAAGCTTTCTTT
NA	TRBV20-1	13	TRBJ1-2	NA	CSATAQRGYGYTF	TGCAGTGCTACGGCTCAGCGGGGCTATGGCTACACCTTC
few	TRBV6-5	19	TRBJ2-3	TRBD2	CASSYLQPGLAVYTDTQYF	TGTGCCAGCAGTTACCTACAACCGGGACTAGCGGTTTACACAGATACGCAGTATTTT
NA	TRBV12-3/TRBV12-4	18	TRBJ1-5	NA	CASSFYPTRRGGGQPQHF	TGTGCCAGCAGTTTTTACCCCACCCGCAGGGGAGGAGGTCAGCCCCAGCATTTT
few	TRBV5-1	15	TRBJ2-1	TRBD2	CASSDSGGSYNEQFF	TGCGCCAGCAGCGACAGCGGGGGGTCCTACAATGAGCAGTTCTTC
NA	TRBV6-1	15	TRBJ2-3	NA	CASQERRGVTDTQYF	TGTGCCAGCCAAGAGAGGAGGGGTGTGACAGATACGCAGTATTTT
NA	TRBV19	16	TRBJ1-3	NA	CASSQREAGSGNTIYF	TGTGCCAGTAGTCAGAGGGAAGCCGGCTCTGGAAACACCATATATTTT
few	TRBV19	13	TRBJ1-2	NA	CATTQGPLYGYTF	TGTGCCACTACCCAAGGGCCGCTCTATGGCTACACCTTC